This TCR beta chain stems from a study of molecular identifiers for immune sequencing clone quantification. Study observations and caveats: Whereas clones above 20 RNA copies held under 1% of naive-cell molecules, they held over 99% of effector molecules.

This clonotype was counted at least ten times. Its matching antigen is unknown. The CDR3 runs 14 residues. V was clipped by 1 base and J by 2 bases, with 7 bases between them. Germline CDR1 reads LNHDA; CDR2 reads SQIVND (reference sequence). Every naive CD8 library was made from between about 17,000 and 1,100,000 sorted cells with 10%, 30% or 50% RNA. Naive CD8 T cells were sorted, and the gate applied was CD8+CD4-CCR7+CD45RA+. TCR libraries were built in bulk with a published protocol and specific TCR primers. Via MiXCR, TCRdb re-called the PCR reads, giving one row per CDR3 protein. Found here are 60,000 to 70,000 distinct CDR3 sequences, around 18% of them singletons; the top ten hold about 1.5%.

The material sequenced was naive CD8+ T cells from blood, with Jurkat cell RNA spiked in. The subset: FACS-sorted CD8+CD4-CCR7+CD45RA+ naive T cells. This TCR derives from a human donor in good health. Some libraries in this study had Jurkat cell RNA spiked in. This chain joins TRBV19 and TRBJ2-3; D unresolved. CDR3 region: CASSIALDTDTQYF. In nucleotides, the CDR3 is TGTGCCAGTAGTATAGCGCTTGACACAGATACGCAGTATTTT.